The 30 T cell receptor beta chains given below trace back to one sample, sequenced in a study of vaccination effects on CD4 cells after COVID-19. The assay was immunoSEQ multiplex PCR, and TCRdb's table has in-frame clones only and misses some. This sample carries some 69,000 clones, 70% to 80% of them seen once, and the ten largest clones take 2.8%. ViraFEST used viral peptide pools to expand antigen-specific CD4+ T cells before sequencing. Culture lasted about ten days before CD4+ T cell isolation. Neither prior SARS-CoV-2 infection nor positive nucleocapsid antibodies were present in the vaccine recipients. Their antigen targets remain unknown. Sample: CD4+ T cells from PBMCs cultured with HCoV-NL63 spike peptides, taken before COVID-19 vaccination. The receptors stem from a human donor who received a COVID-19 vaccine.

The V and J genes are TRBV5-1 and TRBJ2-2; no clear D. The V gene lost 0 bases and the J gene lost 2 bases, with 2 bases spanning the gap. This CDR3 is built from 13 residues. The germline gives CDR1 SGHRS, CDR2 YFSETQ. CDR3 residues: CASSLANTGELFF. DNA for the CDR3: TGCGCCAGCAGCTTGGCCAACACCGGGGAGCTGTTTTTT.

As DNA, the CDR3 is TGTGCCAGCAGCTTAAGGGGGACTATTACAATCGCGAACACCGGGGAGCTGTTTTTT. Translating gives CASSLRGTITIANTGELFF. This chain connects TRBV7-3 to TRBJ2-2; TRBD2 agrees at 7 bases. V shed 1 base and J 0 bases; nucleotides not matched to a gene: 11. Germline V gives CDR1 SGHTA, CDR2 FQGTGA. The CDR3 sequence is 19 residues long.

The chain carries TRBV10-1 and TRBJ2-2; D might be TRBD1 (6 bases). The CDR3 runs 14 residues. Trimming cost V 3 bases and J 6 bases, with 11 bases left between them. Germline CDR1 and CDR2: WNHNN and SYGVQD (reference sequence). The CDR3 sequence is CASSEWGRAGELFF. The CDR3 coding sequence is TGCGCCAGCAGTGAATGGGGGCGCGCCGGGGAGCTGTTTTTT.

The chain links TRBV18 to TRBJ2-2, with D maybe TRBD2 (5 bases). Trimming took off 1 base at V and 5 bases at J, with 11 bases between the two ends. The CDR3 is 15 amino acids. Looked up from germline, CDR1 is KGHSH and CDR2 is LQKENI. CDR3 region: CASSPQTGVTGELFF. The CDR3 region has the DNA TGTGCCAGCTCACCACAGACCGGGGTAACCGGGGAGCTGTTTTTT.

This sequence joins TRBV6-5 and TRBJ1-1; 7 bases agree with TRBD1. Germline CDR1 reads MNHEY; CDR2 reads SVGAGI. This CDR3 comprises 16 residues. The trim removed 0 bases at V and 4 bases at J, leaving 8 bases unmatched. The CDR3 coding sequence is TGTGCCAGCAGTTACTCGGACAGGTTGAGTGGCACTGAAGCTTTCTTT. It codes for CASSYSDRLSGTEAFF.

This chain joins TRBV21-1 and TRBJ2-1; the table names TRBD1, a call not compared with the DNA. TRBV21-1 has pseudogene status. The CDR3 has 15 amino acids. CDR3 DNA: TGTGCCAGCAGTAGTAGGACAGGGGTCTACAATGAGCAGTTCTTC. Protein product: CASSSRTGVYNEQFF.

This chain joins TRBV2 and TRBJ2-5; TRBD2 is a possible D gene (5 bases). This CDR3 spans 15 amino acids. V was pared by 7 bases and J by 7 bases, with 22 bases between. The germline CDR1 and CDR2 sequences are SNHLY and FYNNEI. Here the CDR3 DNA reads TGTGCCAGCACCCGGAGGTCCTCAGCCCAAAGGACCCAGTACTTC. Translation gives CASTRRSSAQRTQYF.

With regard to this clone: The identical CDR3 is also encoded by other nucleotide sequences in the sample. The CDR3 protein is CASSPQGANTEAFF. The DNA for the CDR3 is TGTGCCAGCTCACCACAGGGTGCGAACACTGAAGCTTTCTTT. The V call is TRBV18, the J call TRBJ1-1; D gene unclear. This CDR3 region has 14 residues. CDR1 and CDR2 from the germline V gene are KGHSH and LQKENI. Trimming pared 1 base from V and 1 base from J, leaving 7 bases between.

The V and J genes are TRBV19 and TRBJ1-2; D possibly corresponds to TRBD1 (5 bases). The V end was cut by 5 bases, the J end by 8 bases, with 18 bases between. The CDR3 sequence is 14 residues long. CDR1 and CDR2 from the germline V gene are LNHDA and SQIVND (reference sequence). The CDR3 sequence: CASSLSSTGTGYTF. The CDR3 bases are TGTGCCAGTAGTCTTAGCTCGACCGGGACCGGCTACACCTTC.

A single count supports this clone. At one of its ends the junction is not consistent with the germline gene, which may arise from a read error. This chain connects TRBV4-1 to TRBJ2-1; 9 bases map to TRBD1. The CDR3 extends over 16 amino acids. CDR1 is MGHRA, CDR2 YSYEKL, per germline. The CDR3: CASSRSGTGPYSEQFF. The CDR3 nucleotides read TGCGCCAGCAGCCGTTCCGGGACAGGGCCCTACAGTGAGCAGTTCTTC.

On this clone: The junction shows a germline mismatch at one end, possibly a read error. The gene calls are TRBV18 and TRBJ1-3; D is undetermined. This CDR3 contains 14 residues. Germline values: CDR1 KGHSH, CDR2 LQKENI. CDR3: CASSPQNSGNTIYF. In nucleotides, the CDR3 is TGTGCCAGCTCCCCACAAAACTCTGGAAACACCATATATTTT.

The rearrangement joins TRBV2 to TRBJ2-5; maybe TRBD1 (5 bases). The length of the CDR3 is 14 residues. Germline V gene data show CDR1 as SNHLY and CDR2 as FYNNEI. With 2 bases removed from V and 0 bases from J, the gap between germline ends came to 7 bases. The CDR3 nucleotides are TGTGCCAGCAGTGAAAGACAGTACCAAGAGACCCAGTACTTC. It yields the protein CASSERQYQETQYF. The full variable domain, in which reference TRBV2 and TRBJ2-5 provide the parts outside the CDR3, is EPEVTQTPSHQVTQMGQEVILRCVPISNHLYFYWYRQILGQKVEFLVSFYNNEISEKSEIFDDQFSVERPDGSNFTLKIRSTKLEDSAMYFCASSERQYQETQYFGPGTRLLVL.

The genes are TRBV7-9 and TRBJ2-3; 8 bases map to TRBD2. The ends lost 5 bases at V and 5 bases at J; junction bases unmatched: 9. This CDR3 contains 15 residues. CDR1 is SEHNR and CDR2 is FQNEAQ in the germline V gene (reference sequence). The CDR3 bases are TGTGCCAGCAGCCCAGCTCGGGGGGGAATAGATACGCAGTATTTT. Translating it yields CASSPARGGIDTQYF.

The chain is built from TRBV30 and TRBJ1-2; D unclear. The CDR3 is made up of 14 amino acids. The germline V and J ends were trimmed by 1 base and 1 base, with 10 bases remaining between them. Germline loops: CDR1 GTSNPN, CDR2 SVGIG (reference sequence). The chain's CDR3 is CAWSGDLINYGYTF. CDR3 DNA sequence: TGTGCCTGGAGTGGGGATCTTATTAACTATGGCTACACCTTC.

The chain uses TRBV5-1 and TRBJ2-1, with D possibly matching TRBD1 (6 bases). This CDR3 comprises 14 residues. Trimming took off 7 bases at V and 9 bases at J, with 20 bases between the two ends. Per germline, CDR1 SGHRS and CDR2 YFSETQ. CDR3: CASALGAGRGEQFF. DNA for the CDR3: TGCGCCAGCGCCCTGGGGGCTGGTAGAGGTGAGCAGTTCTTC.

The rearrangement uses TRBV24-1 and TRBJ2-5, with 7 bases matching TRBD2. CDR3 length: 15 amino acids. V shed 4 bases and J 0 bases; nucleotides not matched to a gene: 4. Germline CDR1 reads KGHDR; CDR2 reads SFDVKD. For the CDR3, the DNA is TGTGCCACCAGTGACCCTAGCGGAGACCAAGAGACCCAGTACTTC. It codes for CATSDPSGDQETQYF.

This rearrangement joins TRBV24-1 to TRBJ2-2; TRBD1 or TRBD2 may be the D gene (5 bases each). V lost 5 bases, J lost 4 bases, and 22 bases lay in between. The CDR3 consists of 18 residues. CDR1 KGHDR and CDR2 SFDVKD come from the germline V gene. CDR3 protein: CATSGEKTKGVSTGELFF. CDR3 bases: TGTGCCACCAGTGGGGAGAAGACGAAAGGGGTGAGCACCGGGGAGCTGTTTTTT.

The chain couples TRBV2 to TRBJ2-6; D is ambiguous. Trimming pared 3 bases from V and 0 bases from J, leaving 15 bases between. The length of the CDR3 is 18 residues. Germline V gives CDR1 SNHLY, CDR2 FYNNEI. CDR3 residues: CASSEDRPQSSGANVLTF. The CDR3 bases are TGTGCCAGCAGTGAGGACCGCCCCCAGAGCTCTGGGGCCAACGTCCTGACTTTC.

Only one count was recorded for this clone. This chain links TRBV5-4 with TRBJ2-6; D remains ambiguous. V was cut by 3 bases and J by 0 bases, with 13 bases left in between. CDR1 and CDR2 (germline): SGHNT, YYREEE (reference sequence). The CDR3 loop spans 17 amino acids. The CDR3 region is CASSSWTESSGANVLTF. The CDR3 DNA is TGTGCCAGCAGCTCCTGGACCGAAAGCTCTGGGGCCAACGTCCTGACTTTC.

V usage is TRBV18 and J usage is TRBJ1-4, with 7 bases identical to TRBD1. Per germline, CDR1 KGHSH and CDR2 LQKENI. The CDR3 totals 15 residues. V shed 2 bases and J 2 bases; nucleotides not matched to a gene: 2. The chain's CDR3 is CASSPWGQTNEKLFF. CDR3 bases: TGTGCCAGCTCACCATGGGGACAGACTAATGAAAAACTGTTTTTT. Looking up the rest from reference TRBV18 and TRBJ1-4 gives the full variable domain: NAGVMQNPRHLVRRRGQEARLRCSPMKGHSHVYWYRQLPEEGLKFMVYLQKENIIDESGMPKERFSAEFPKEGPSILRIQQVVRGDSAAYFCASSPWGQTNEKLFFGSGTQLSVL.

J is TRBJ2-5 and V is TRBV24-1, with 16 positions matching TRBD2. The CDR3 spans 17 residues. The V gene's germline CDR1 is KGHDR and CDR2 SFDVKD. J was trimmed by 3 bases and V by 9 bases; bases with no gene match: 9. The CDR3 nucleotides read TGTGCCACCGGCCCGGGGGGGACTAGCGGGGGGGAAGAGACCCAGTACTTC. Amino acid sequence: CATGPGGTSGGEETQYF.

The V call is TRBV28, the J call TRBJ1-6; D may be TRBD1 (5 bases). The V end lost 2 bases, the J end lost 10 bases, and 15 bases lay between the germline ends. The CDR3 covers 15 residues. The germline V gene has CDR1 MDHEN and CDR2 SYDVKM. In DNA form, the CDR3 reads TGTGCCAGCAGTTTACCTCAGGGATCGATATCACCCCTCCACTTT. Protein product: CASSLPQGSISPLHF.

The chain uses TRBV4-2 and TRBJ2-3, with D perhaps assigned TRBD1 or TRBD2 (5 bases each). The germline CDR1 and CDR2 sequences are LGHNA and YNFKEQ. V was shortened by 4 bases and J by 5 bases, with 16 bases between the two germline ends. The CDR3 is 15 residues long. CDR3 DNA sequence: TGTGCCAGCAGCCTTGAAGGGACCTCGGGAGATACGCAGTATTTT. Protein: CASSLEGTSGDTQYF.

V is TRBV12-3 or TRBV12-4 and J is TRBJ2-1, with TRBD1 as a possible D gene (5 bases). This CDR3 has 13 amino acids. V shed 6 bases and J shed 9 bases, with 15 bases lying between them. The CDR3 is CASRDQGTGEQFF. CDR3 DNA: TGTGCCAGCAGGGATCAGGGTACGGGTGAGCAGTTCTTC.

The chain combines TRBV27 with TRBJ1-2; 8 nucleotides align to TRBD1. CDR3 size: 13 residues. With 4 bases clipped from V and 8 bases from J, the junction kept 6 bases outside the gene matches. Germline V CDR1 and CDR2: MNHEY, SMNVEV (reference sequence). CDR3: CASSSTGGRGYTF. In DNA, the CDR3 is TGTGCCAGCAGTTCTACAGGGGGGAGAGGCTACACCTTC.

V gene TRBV6-6 combines with J gene TRBJ2-2, with 7 nucleotides matching TRBD1. The CDR3 sequence is 14 residues long. After removal of 6 bases from V and 6 bases from J, the junction contained 7 bases not matched to a gene. Looked up from germline, CDR1 is MNHNY and CDR2 is SVGAGI (reference sequence). The CDR3 bases are TGTGCCAGCAGAGAGACAGGGACAGCCGGGGAGCTGTTTTTT. Translated: CASRETGTAGELFF.

The V call is TRBV7-3, the J call TRBJ2-2; D gene ambiguous. This CDR3 spans 15 amino acids. Per germline, CDR1 SGHTA and CDR2 FQGTGA. V gave up 1 base and J gave up 6 bases, with 12 bases separating them. The CDR3 is CASSLMGLGSGELFF. In DNA, the CDR3 is TGTGCCAGCAGCTTAATGGGTCTTGGGTCCGGGGAGCTGTTTTTT.

The chain couples TRBV10-2 to TRBJ2-3; a weak D match, TRBD2 (5 bases). The CDR3 loop spans 14 amino acids. Germline V lookup: CDR1 WSHSY, CDR2 SAAADI. V lost 7 bases and J 0 bases, leaving 11 bases between the germline ends. CDR3 DNA sequence: TGCGCCAGCACTCCCAGCGGTAGCACAGATACGCAGTATTTT. Protein product: CASTPSGSTDTQYF.

This clone was counted only a few times. V gene TRBV7-8 combines with J gene TRBJ2-7; D is undetermined. Germline lookup yields CDR1 SGHVS and CDR2 FQNEAQ. The V end was cut by 1 base, the J end by 3 bases, with 16 bases between. The CDR3 has 16 residues. This CDR3 reads CASSLEASRILYEQYV. Here the CDR3 DNA reads TGTGCCAGCAGCTTAGAGGCCTCGCGGATACTCTACGAGCAGTACGTC.

In this sample, this clone turned up once. This chain uses TRBV6-5 with TRBJ2-2, with unresolved D. V lost 5 bases to trimming and J lost 4 bases, with 11 bases between them. The CDR3 contains 14 residues. Germline CDR1 reads MNHEY; CDR2 reads SVGAGI. The CDR3 coding sequence is TGTGCCAGCAGTCCGTTCCGGGCCACCGGGGAGCTGTTTTTT. Encoded protein: CASSPFRATGELFF.